This TCR beta chain emerged from a study of T cells in Graves' hyperthyroidism and ophthalmopathy. Study-level points and caveats: Most clonotypes that expanded in the thyroid above 0.001 also showed up in blood.

Amplification of TCR beta CDR3 regions used RNA as the template. The HTBI primer set was used in a first-round RT-PCR of the TCR CDR3. TCRdb redid the calling of the multiplex PCR reads with MiXCR, one entry per CDR3 protein. The sample includes 410,000 or so distinct CDR3 sequences, over 12% seen only once; the top ten take less than 15%. About this clonotype: The antigen is unknown.

Patients affected by ophthalmopathy presented a Clinical Activity Score of at least 3, a NOSPECS grade of at least 4, and disease duration below 3 months. Trimming took 5 bases from V and 2 from J, leaving 20 bases between them. The CDR3 has 16 residues. CDR1 is SGHRS, CDR2 YFSETQ, per germline. The J gene is TRBJ2-7, the V gene TRBV5-1; D is unclear. Material for sequencing was blood. The TCR comes from a man aged 18 to 30 with Graves' ophthalmopathy. For the CDR3, the DNA is TGCGCCAGCAGATTAGGTAAGGGCAGGAATGCCTACGAGCAGTACTTC. This encodes CASRLGKGRNAYEQYF.